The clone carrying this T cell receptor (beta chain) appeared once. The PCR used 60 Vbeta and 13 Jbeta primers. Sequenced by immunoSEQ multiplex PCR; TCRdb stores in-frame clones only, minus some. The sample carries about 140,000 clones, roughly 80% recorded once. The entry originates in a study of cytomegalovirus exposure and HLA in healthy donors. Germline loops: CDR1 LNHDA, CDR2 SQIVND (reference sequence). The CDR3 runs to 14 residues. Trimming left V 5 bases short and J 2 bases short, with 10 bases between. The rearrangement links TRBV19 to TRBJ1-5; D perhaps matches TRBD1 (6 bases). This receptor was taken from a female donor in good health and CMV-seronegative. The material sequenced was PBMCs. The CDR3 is CASSQGSGNQPQHF. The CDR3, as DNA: TGTGCCAGTAGTCAGGGGTCGGGCAATCAGCCCCAGCATTTT. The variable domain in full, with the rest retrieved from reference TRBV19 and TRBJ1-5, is DGGITQSPKYLFRKEGQNVTLSCEQNLNHDAMYWYRQDPGQGLRLIYYSQIVNDFQKGDIAEGYSVSREKKESFPLTVTSAQKNPTAFYLCASSQGSGNQPQHFGDGTRLSIL.